This section outlines one TCR beta chain sequence together with its context. Its antigen is not identified. The PCR contained 60 Vbeta and 13 Jbeta primers. Assay: immunoSEQ multiplex PCR; the TCRdb copy retains only in-frame clones and omits some. This sample has about 140,000 clones, with roughly 78% found just once. These data belong to a study of cytomegalovirus exposure and HLA in healthy donors. At the level of the study: From HLA-typed donors, an early data release held around 85 million unique TCRs.

Study-level points and caveats: Earlier results showed most TCR beta V segments being productive about 87% or about 30% of the time.

V was trimmed by 4 bases and J by 9 bases, leaving 13 bases between them. Per germline, CDR1 ENHRY and CDR2 SYGVKD. This CDR3 region has 12 residues. The sequenced material came from PBMCs. The rearrangement joins TRBV10-3 to TRBJ2-7; D is possibly TRBD2 (5 bases). This TCR derives from a man younger than 40 in good health. CDR3 nucleotide sequence: TGTGCCATCAGTGGACCTAGCATCCCGCAGTACTTC. Its translation: CAISGPSIPQYF.